The 3 T cell receptor beta chains below were found in one sample sequenced in a study of blood T cell repertoires in COVID-19 (dated by TCRdb to the early 2020s). Library creation used the immunoSEQ multiplex PCR assay. Held by TCRdb, this immuneACCESS table contains in-frame sequences only and omits some clones. Under half of the omission traces to an unresolved V gene where checked; the cause of the rest is unknown. A total of approximately 110,000 clones appear in this sample, about 88% of them only once. Under 2.5% of the sample lies in the top ten. The sample consisted of peripheral blood. These receptors originate from a human donor in a cohort sampled during active COVID-19.

V is TRBV5-1 and J is TRBJ2-3; 9 bases line up with TRBD1. The CDR3 runs 16 residues. The J segment lost 5 bases and the V segment lost 4 bases, leaving 11 bases of the junction unmatched. Per the germline V gene, CDR1 is SGHRS and CDR2 is YFSETQ. CDR3: CASSLPLQGAGDTQYF. The DNA of the CDR3 is TGCGCCAGCAGCCTTCCCCTACAGGGGGCTGGAGATACGCAGTATTTT. Drawing the rest from reference TRBV5-1 and TRBJ2-3, the complete variable domain is KAGVTQTPRYLIKTRGQQVTLSCSPISGHRSVSWYQQTPGQGLQFLFEYFSETQRNKGNFPGRFSGRQFSNSRSEMNVSTLELGDSALYLCASSLPLQGAGDTQYFGPGTRLTVL.

The gene calls are TRBV9 and TRBJ1-3; TRBD1 agrees at 7 bases. Germline CDR1 SGDLS, CDR2 YYNGEE. V trimming: 4 bases; J trimming: 4 bases; junction bases outside the gene matches: 11. The CDR3 is made up of 16 amino acids. The CDR3 here is CASSPLQGGAGNTIYF. CDR3 nucleotides: TGTGCCAGCAGCCCCCTCCAGGGGGGAGCGGGAAACACCATATATTTT.

The J gene is TRBJ1-2, the V gene TRBV24-1; the D gene is possibly TRBD1 (5 bases). Germline-derived CDR1 and CDR2 are KGHDR and SFDVKD. Trimming took off 4 bases at V and 6 bases at J, with 20 bases between the two ends. The CDR3 runs 16 residues. The CDR3 protein is CATSDTGRGPPNGYTF. DNA for the CDR3: TGTGCCACCAGTGACACAGGTAGAGGACCCCCTAATGGCTACACCTTC.